This T cell receptor beta chain was captured in a study of cytomegalovirus exposure and HLA in healthy donors. 13 Jbeta primers and 60 Vbeta primers were used for the PCR. Sequenced by immunoSEQ multiplex PCR; TCRdb stores in-frame clones only, minus some. The table shows approximately 130,000 clones, with approximately 80% occurring only once. Trimming pared 0 bases from V and 4 bases from J, leaving 8 bases between. This CDR3 comprises 13 residues. Per the germline V gene, CDR1 is SGDLS and CDR2 is YYNGEE. Points from the study as a whole: Most subjects' HLA-A and HLA-B alleles were reportedly predicted from TCR beta sequences. The productive fraction for most TCR beta V segments was about 87% or about 30% in an earlier analysis.

As regards this clone: Its antigen is not identified. Other DNA sequences in this specimen translate into the identical CDR3.

The TCR was taken from a woman aged 40 to 55 in good health and CMV-seronegative. The sample consisted of PBMCs. V gene TRBV9 combines with J gene TRBJ2-7; D is ambiguous. CDR3 in amino acids: CASSVGGSYEQYF. CDR3 sequence (DNA): TGTGCCAGCAGCGTAGGAGGCAGTTACGAGCAGTACTTC.